Listed here are 29 T cell receptor beta chains from one sample, sequenced in a study of cytomegalovirus exposure and HLA in healthy donors. Assay: immunoSEQ multiplex PCR; the TCRdb copy retains only in-frame clones and omits some. The sample records about 120,000 clones, approximately 89% being singletons. The sequenced sample was PBMCs. These TCRs come from a young woman in good health and CMV-seronegative.

The chain couples TRBV23-1 to TRBJ1-5; 10 positions agree with TRBD1. TRBV23-1 is an ORF, with its function uncertain. This CDR3 spans 20 amino acids. With 3 bases clipped from V and 0 bases from J, the junction kept 14 bases outside the gene matches. The CDR3 region has the DNA TGCGCCAGCAGTCATTATATTAGGGACAGGGGAAATTGTAGCAATCAGCCCCAGCATTTT. It codes for CASSHYIRDRGNCSNQPQHF.

This clone was seen once. This chain links TRBV7-9 with TRBJ2-2, with 7 bases identical to TRBD2. The CDR3 consists of 16 residues. With 3 bases clipped from V and 4 bases from J, the junction kept 8 bases outside the gene matches. Per germline, CDR1 SEHNR and CDR2 FQNEAQ (reference sequence). CDR3: CASSFPGLVGTGELFF. The CDR3 DNA sequence: TGTGCCAGCAGCTTCCCCGGACTAGTCGGCACCGGGGAGCTGTTTTTT.

The gene calls are TRBV28 and TRBJ1-1, with D possibly matching TRBD1 (5 bases). V was cut by 6 bases and J by 6 bases, with 14 bases left in between. The CDR3 consists of 13 residues. The V gene's germline CDR1 is MDHEN and CDR2 SYDVKM. The CDR3 DNA reads TGTGCCAGCAGCCCAGGGTATTCGGCTGAAGCTTTCTTT. This codes for CASSPGYSAEAFF.

J is TRBJ1-3 and V is TRBV5-6; no clear D gene. The CDR3 runs to 16 residues. The V end was cut by 4 bases, the J end by 0 bases, with 14 bases between. Germline-derived CDR1 and CDR2 are SGHDT and YYEEEE. The CDR3 nucleotides are TGTGCCAGCAGCCCGCCGGGGTCCCCCTCTGGAAACACCATATATTTT. Translation gives CASSPPGSPSGNTIYF.

The chain links TRBV5-6 to TRBJ1-1; 7 bases match TRBD1. The CDR3 spans 16 residues. Germline V gene data show CDR1 as SGHDT and CDR2 as YYEEEE. With 4 bases clipped from V and 1 base from J, the junction kept 10 bases outside the gene matches. The CDR3 sequence: CASSPGTANENTEAFF. The CDR3 nucleotides read TGTGCCAGCAGCCCCGGGACAGCTAATGAGAACACTGAAGCTTTCTTT.

The chain has TRBV28 and TRBJ1-4, with D hard to call. V gave up 3 bases and J gave up 0 bases, with 8 bases separating them. This CDR3 has 15 residues. Germline CDR1 and CDR2: MDHEN and SYDVKM. The CDR3 loop reads CASSFHQTTNEKLFF. In DNA form, the CDR3 reads TGTGCCAGCAGTTTTCATCAGACAACTAATGAAAAACTGTTTTTT. Full variable domain (rest looked up from reference TRBV28 and TRBJ1-4): DVKVTQSSRYLVKRTGEKVFLECVQDMDHENMFWYRQDPGLGLRLIYFSYDVKMKEKGDIPEGYSVSREKKERFSLILESASTNQTSMYLCASSFHQTTNEKLFFGSGTQLSVL.

The chain uses TRBV2 and TRBJ2-1; 12 positions match TRBD2. Germline-derived CDR1 and CDR2 are SNHLY and FYNNEI. V was clipped by 9 bases and J by 6 bases; unmatched bases: 9. The CDR3 is made up of 15 amino acids. The CDR3, as DNA: TGTGCCAGGTTGAGTAGGACTAGCGGGATCAATGAGCAGTTCTTC. Translation gives CARLSRTSGINEQFF.

The chain has TRBV7-6 and TRBJ2-3, with 10 bases fitting TRBD2. CDR3 length equals 16 residues. With V trimmed by 1 base and J by 4 bases, 5 bases remained unmatched. Germline values: CDR1 SGHVS, CDR2 FNYEAQ. Here the CDR3 DNA reads TGTGCCAGCAGCTTAGAAGTAGCGGGAGGTTCAGATACGCAGTATTTT. It translates to CASSLEVAGGSDTQYF.

The chain employs TRBV5-1 and TRBJ2-3; 9 bases line up with TRBD2. This CDR3 spans 18 amino acids. The V segment lost 5 bases and the J segment 4 bases; nucleotides outside the gene matches: 17. From germline, CDR1 is SGHRS and CDR2 YFSETQ. The CDR3 region is CASRQVHLLAGGPDTQYF. The DNA for the CDR3 is TGCGCCAGCAGGCAAGTTCATCTCCTGGCGGGAGGGCCAGATACGCAGTATTTT. The full variable domain, rest sourced from reference TRBV5-1 and TRBJ2-3, is KAGVTQTPRYLIKTRGQQVTLSCSPISGHRSVSWYQQTPGQGLQFLFEYFSETQRNKGNFPGRFSGRQFSNSRSEMNVSTLELGDSALYLCASRQVHLLAGGPDTQYFGPGTRLTVL.

The CDR3 loop is CAESHGGGYGYTF. CDR3 bases: TGTGCCGAGAGCCACGGGGGAGGCTATGGCTACACCTTC. The gene calls are TRBV30 and TRBJ1-2; TRBD1 is a possible D gene (5 bases). CDR1 is GTSNPN, CDR2 SVGIG, per germline (reference sequence). The V gene lost 8 bases and the J gene lost 4 bases, with 17 bases spanning the gap. This CDR3 region has 13 residues.

CDR3 region: CASSLAGVGEQYF. The CDR3 DNA sequence: TGTGCCAGCAGCTTAGCGGGAGTGGGGGAGCAGTACTTC. V is TRBV7-2 and J is TRBJ2-7; possibly TRBD2 for D (5 bases). V lost 0 bases to trimming and J lost 7 bases, with 10 bases between them. Germline V gene sequence: CDR1 SGHTA, CDR2 FQGNSA. The CDR3 is 13 residues long. The full variable domain, in which reference TRBV7-2 and TRBJ2-7 provide the parts outside the CDR3, is GAGVSQSPSNKVTEKGKDVELRCDPISGHTALYWYRQSLGQGLEFLIYFQGNSAPDKSGLPSDRFSAERTGGSVSTLTIQRTQQEDSAVYLCASSLAGVGEQYFGPGTRLTVT.

J is TRBJ1-6 and V is TRBV28; D might be TRBD1 (5 bases). The CDR3 is 15 residues long. CDR1 and CDR2 from the germline V gene are MDHEN and SYDVKM. V lost 6 bases, J lost 7 bases, and 16 bases lay in between. The CDR3 is CASSLPGLLNSPLHF. The CDR3 region has the DNA TGTGCCAGCAGCCTCCCGGGACTGCTAAATTCACCCCTCCACTTT.

The chain employs TRBV5-1 and TRBJ2-7; 8 bases match TRBD1. V was clipped by 0 bases and J by 1 base; unmatched bases: 3. The CDR3 has 15 amino acids. Germline V CDR1 and CDR2: SGHRS, YFSETQ. In DNA form, the CDR3 reads TGCGCCAGCAGCTTGGCCGGGACAGGTTCCTACGAGCAGTACTTC. This sequence encodes CASSLAGTGSYEQYF.

This sequence joins TRBV28 and TRBJ2-1; TRBD2 aligns across 7 bases. Trimming took 7 bases from V and 8 from J; bases not matched to a gene: 11. The germline CDR1 and CDR2 sequences are MDHEN and SYDVKM. The length of the CDR3 is 14 residues. The CDR3 loop reads CASTLSGRGDEQFF. The CDR3 DNA follows: TGTGCCAGCACCCTTAGCGGGCGGGGTGATGAGCAGTTCTTC. The full variable domain, rest sourced from reference TRBV28 and TRBJ2-1, is DVKVTQSSRYLVKRTGEKVFLECVQDMDHENMFWYRQDPGLGLRLIYFSYDVKMKEKGDIPEGYSVSREKKERFSLILESASTNQTSMYLCASTLSGRGDEQFFGPGTRLTVL.

The chain employs TRBV19 and TRBJ2-7; 8 nucleotides align to TRBD2. CDR3 size: 15 residues. Trimming cost V 2 bases and J 2 bases; bases outside gene matches: 5. CDR1 and CDR2 (germline): LNHDA, SQIVND (reference sequence). The CDR3 coding sequence is TGTGCCAGTAGTATACTGAGCGGGGGAGCCTACGAGCAGTACTTC. Translated: CASSILSGGAYEQYF.

V gene TRBV5-1 combines with J gene TRBJ1-1; 8 nucleotides line up with TRBD1. Trimming at V came to 0 bases and at J to 12 bases, leaving 7 bases not matched to a gene. Germline assignment: CDR1 SGHRS and CDR2 YFSETQ. There are 13 residues in the CDR3. CDR3 residues: CASSLGWTGTTFF. Here the CDR3 DNA reads TGCGCCAGCAGCTTGGGATGGACAGGGACGACTTTCTTT.

The chain is built from TRBV5-8 and TRBJ2-5, with TRBD1 matching over 7 bases. This CDR3 has 15 residues. After removal of 0 bases from V and 0 bases from J, the junction contained 2 bases not matched to a gene. Per germline, CDR1 SGHTS and CDR2 YDEGEE. CDR3: CASSLAGTDQETQYF. For the CDR3, the DNA is TGTGCCAGCAGCTTGGCGGGGACAGACCAAGAGACCCAGTACTTC. Full variable domain (rest looked up from reference TRBV5-8 and TRBJ2-5): EAGVTQSPTHLIKTRGQQATLRCSPISGHTSVYWYQQALGLGLQFLLWYDEGEERNRGNFPPRFSGRQFPNYSSELNVNALELEDSALYLCASSLAGTDQETQYFGPGTRLLVL.

A single count supports this clone. The CDR3 sequence is CASRNQGKDCNQPQHF. In DNA form, the CDR3 reads TGCGCCAGCAGGAACCAGGGGAAAGATTGCAATCAGCCCCAGCATTTT. The chain is built from TRBV23-1 and TRBJ1-5, with D possibly being TRBD1 (6 bases). TRBV23-1 is given ORF status, its function remaining uncertain. The CDR3 totals 16 residues. The germline V and J ends were trimmed by 6 bases and 2 bases, with 17 bases remaining between them.

The chain links TRBV7-2 to TRBJ2-3; D not resolved. The germline V gene encodes CDR1 SGHTA and CDR2 FQGNSA. Trimming removed 1 base at V and 6 bases at J, with 5 bases between. This CDR3 is built from 12 residues. The CDR3 DNA is TGTGCCAGCAGCTTAGACATGGATACGCAGTATTTT. Translation gives CASSLDMDTQYF.

V and J are TRBV7-8 and TRBJ1-2; perhaps TRBD1 as D (6 bases). The CDR3 sequence is 14 residues long. Germline V lookup: CDR1 SGHVS, CDR2 FQNEAQ. V shed 5 bases and J shed 6 bases, with 16 bases lying between them. CDR3 protein: CASSPRDILDGYTF. CDR3 nucleotide sequence: TGTGCCAGCAGCCCCCGGGACATTTTGGATGGCTACACCTTC.

A single count supports this clone. V usage is TRBV7-9 and J usage is TRBJ1-6, with TRBD1 matching 8 bases. Trimming cost V 4 bases and J 7 bases; bases outside gene matches: 6. This CDR3 spans 15 amino acids. Germline V CDR1 and CDR2: SEHNR, FQNEAQ (reference sequence). Written as DNA, the CDR3 is TGTGCCAGCAGCTCTAAGACAGGGGCAAATTCACCCCTCCACTTT. This sequence encodes CASSSKTGANSPLHF.

The chain links TRBV2 to TRBJ2-7; 7 bases fit TRBD1. V lost 5 bases and J lost 1; bases outside the gene matches: 5. Germline CDR1 reads SNHLY; CDR2 reads FYNNEI. CDR3 size: 14 residues. CDR3 amino acids: CASSREGQSYEQYF. The DNA of the CDR3 is TGTGCCAGCAGTAGAGAGGGACAGTCCTACGAGCAGTACTTC.

The rearrangement links TRBV30 to TRBJ1-4, with 8 bases matching TRBD1. CDR1 and CDR2 from the germline V gene are GTSNPN and SVGIG (reference sequence). The V and J ends lost 4 bases and 0 bases, in that order; junction bases with no gene match: 19. This CDR3 has 20 residues. DNA for the CDR3: TGTGCCTGGAACGCCGATAGATGGGCGACAGGGGAGGCAACTAATGAAAAACTGTTTTTT. As protein: CAWNADRWATGEATNEKLFF.

The CDR3 DNA is TGTGCCAGTAGTATATATGGGACAGGGGGCTCTTTTGGCAATGAGCAGTTCTTC. Translated, it gives CASSIYGTGGSFGNEQFF. The V and J genes are TRBV19 and TRBJ2-1; TRBD1 agrees at 12 bases. This CDR3 has 18 amino acids. With 2 bases clipped from V and 6 bases from J, the junction kept 11 bases outside the gene matches. The germline gives CDR1 LNHDA, CDR2 SQIVND (reference sequence).

The CDR3 reads CSVSGRFRETQYF. The DNA for the CDR3 is TGCAGCGTAAGCGGGAGGTTTCGGGAGACCCAGTACTTC. J is TRBJ2-5 and V is TRBV29-1, with 9 bases lining up with TRBD2. The germline V gene encodes CDR1 SQVTM and CDR2 ANQGSEA. The J segment lost 5 bases and the V segment lost 6 bases, leaving 7 bases of the junction unmatched. The length of the CDR3 is 13 residues.

The chain joins TRBV28 to TRBJ2-7; 7 bases line up with TRBD2. CDR3 length: 16 amino acids. In germline, CDR1 is MDHEN, CDR2 SYDVKM. J gave up 4 bases and V 4 bases, and 13 bases lay outside the gene matches. CDR3 DNA sequence: TGTGCCAGCAGTTCCCGGGAGGTCACCCAGCTATACGAGCAGTACTTC. Protein: CASSSREVTQLYEQYF. Based on the CDR3 plus reference TRBV28 and TRBJ2-7, the full variable domain is DVKVTQSSRYLVKRTGEKVFLECVQDMDHENMFWYRQDPGLGLRLIYFSYDVKMKEKGDIPEGYSVSREKKERFSLILESASTNQTSMYLCASSSREVTQLYEQYFGPGTRLTVT.

The genes are TRBV11-3 and TRBJ2-1, with D possibly matching TRBD2 (6 bases). The CDR3 has 12 amino acids. Trimming shortened V by 4 bases and J by 10 bases, and 11 bases separated the two germline ends. In germline, CDR1 is SGHNT, CDR2 YENEEA. CDR3: CASSSGLREQFF. The DNA of the CDR3 is TGTGCCAGCAGCTCAGGACTAAGGGAGCAGTTCTTC.

The chain carries TRBV6-5 and TRBJ1-5; D possibly corresponds to TRBD1 (6 bases). Between the trimmed V and J ends, which lost 11 bases and 6 bases, there was a span of 20 bases. CDR1 MNHEY and CDR2 SVGAGI come from the germline V gene. This CDR3 contains 14 residues. CDR3 sequence (DNA): TGTGCCCACGAGGAGGGGGAGGGGATTCAGCCCCAGCATTTT. It codes for CAHEEGEGIQPQHF.

The V and J genes are TRBV19 and TRBJ1-1; no clear D. The CDR3 extends over 14 amino acids. V dropped 7 bases and J dropped 6 bases, with 18 bases sitting between them. The germline CDR1 and CDR2 sequences are LNHDA and SQIVND (reference sequence). CDR3 DNA sequence: TGTGCCAGTACCTTGGGCAGGTCCTATCCTGAAGCTTTCTTT. Amino acids: CASTLGRSYPEAFF.